Below are 32 T cell receptor beta chains sequenced from a single sample in a study of chemoradiotherapy in HPV16-positive cancers (dated by TCRdb to the early 2020s). The library was made by the immunoSEQ multiplex PCR assay. The table was pulled from immuneACCESS by TCRdb, which kept in-frame rearrangements only. Such tables lose some clones; where checked, under half of the loss comes from unresolved V genes, and the rest has no known cause. In this sample the table shows roughly 5,400 clones, about 76% of which occur a single time. The top ten constitute around 5.8% of the sample. Source: tumor tissue, taken from a patient who underwent chemoradiotherapy. All receptors derive from a human donor with HPV-associated anogenital cancer.

The chain recombines TRBV6-1 with TRBJ2-7; 8 nucleotides agree with TRBD2. CDR3 size: 15 residues. From germline, CDR1 is MNHNS and CDR2 SASEGT. Losses at the gene ends were 3 bases for V and 2 bases for J; bases not matched to a gene: 6. DNA of the CDR3: TGTGCCAGCAGTGATGGGGGACTAGTCCCCTACGAGCAGTACTTC. Its protein product is CASSDGGLVPYEQYF.

There are a few counts of this clone. The V gene is TRBV7-9, the J gene TRBJ2-7; D is perhaps TRBD1 (5 bases). The CDR3 contains 12 residues. The germline CDR1 and CDR2 sequences are SEHNR and FQNEAQ (reference sequence). The V end lost 5 bases, the J end lost 6 bases, and 11 bases lay between the germline ends. The CDR3 DNA sequence: TGTGCCAGCAGCCCCCAGGGAATCGAGCAGTACTTC. It encodes CASSPQGIEQYF. Together with reference TRBV7-9 and TRBJ2-7, the CDR3 gives the full variable domain: DTGVSQNPRHKITKRGQNVTFRCDPISEHNRLYWYRQTLGQGPEFLTYFQNEAQLEKSRLLSDRFSAERPKGSFSTLEIQRTEQGDSAMYLCASSPQGIEQYFGPGTRLTVT.

This clone was seen a few times. The chain joins TRBV7-9 to TRBJ2-3; D remains unclear. V lost 2 bases, J lost 0 bases, and 9 bases lay in between. This CDR3 has 15 amino acids. Looked up from germline, CDR1 is SEHNR and CDR2 is FQNEAQ (reference sequence). CDR3 DNA: TGTGCCAGCAGCTTAAGGGCGCCTAGCACAGATACGCAGTATTTT. Translating gives CASSLRAPSTDTQYF.

Points on this clone: The sample holds other DNA sequences that translate to the same CDR3. The chain is built from TRBV11-2 and TRBJ2-7; 8 bases agree with TRBD2. This CDR3 is 18 amino acids long. With V trimmed by 0 bases and J by 3 bases, 13 bases remained unmatched. The germline gives CDR1 SGHAT, CDR2 FQNNGV. DNA for the CDR3: TGTGCCAGCAGCTTAGATCGCAGTAGCGGGACCGGGGGCTACGAGCAGTACTTC. Protein sequence: CASSLDRSSGTGGYEQYF.

The chain links TRBV12-5 to TRBJ2-7; no definite D call. Trimming removed 0 bases from V and 4 bases from J, with 10 bases in between. The CDR3 is 14 amino acids. Germline V gene lookup returns CDR1 LGHNT and CDR2 FRNRAP. The CDR3 sequence is CASGLVPSSYEQYF. The DNA of the CDR3 is TGTGCTAGTGGTTTGGTCCCGTCCTCTTACGAGCAGTACTTC.

The rearrangement joins TRBV5-4 to TRBJ1-2; D ambiguous. This CDR3 is built from 17 residues. V lost 4 bases to trimming and J lost 3 bases, with 22 bases between them. Germline CDR1 SGHNT, CDR2 YYREEE (reference sequence). CDR3 DNA: TGTGCCAGCAGCCTAGACCCGGCTAGCCCCCTGGACTATGGCTACACCTTC. Its protein is CASSLDPASPLDYGYTF.

V is TRBV11-2 and J is TRBJ2-7; D gene uncertain. From germline, CDR1 is SGHAT and CDR2 FQNNGV. The CDR3 is 13 amino acids. Trimming removed 0 bases at V and 5 bases at J, with 8 bases between. CDR3 amino acids: CASSLEYDHEQYF. CDR3 coding DNA: TGTGCCAGCAGCTTAGAATACGATCACGAGCAGTACTTC. The full variable domain, with the rest looked up from reference TRBV11-2 and TRBJ2-7, is EAGVAQSPRYKIIEKRQSVAFWCNPISGHATLYWYQQILGQGPKLLIQFQNNGVVDDSQLPKDRFSAERLKGVDSTLKIQPAKLEDSAVYLCASSLEYDHEQYFGPGTRLTVT.

The chain links TRBV28 to TRBJ2-7; 10 bases fit TRBD2. The CDR3 extends over 14 amino acids. Losses at the gene ends were 6 bases for V and 0 bases for J; bases not matched to a gene: 2. The V gene's germline CDR1 is MDHEN and CDR2 SYDVKM. The chain's CDR3 is CASRAGGSSYEQYF. CDR3 sequence (DNA): TGTGCCAGCAGAGCGGGAGGGAGCTCCTACGAGCAGTACTTC.

The rearrangement joins TRBV7-2 to TRBJ1-5; D is unclear. From germline, CDR1 is SGHTA and CDR2 FQGNSA. The CDR3 sequence is 15 residues long. Deletions cut 1 base from V and 0 bases from J, with 7 bases between. This CDR3 reads CASSLDINSNQPQHF. The DNA for the CDR3 is TGTGCCAGCAGCTTAGACATAAATAGCAATCAGCCCCAGCATTTT.

J is TRBJ2-7 and V is TRBV4-1; 7 bases map to TRBD1. Germline CDR1 MGHRA, CDR2 YSYEKL. The CDR3 covers 15 residues. V lost 2 bases to trimming and J lost 6 bases; unmatched junction nucleotides: 10. The CDR3 DNA reads as TGCGCCAGCAGCCAACCGGACAGGTTATCGACCGAGCAGTACTTC. Its translation is CASSQPDRLSTEQYF.

This chain uses TRBV4-1 with TRBJ2-3; D perhaps matches TRBD2 (5 bases). This CDR3 has 15 residues. Germline CDR1 and CDR2: MGHRA and YSYEKL. The V gene lost 5 bases and the J gene lost 2 bases, with 14 bases spanning the gap. This CDR3 reads CASSTEVAFTDTQYF. The DNA for the CDR3 is TGCGCCAGCAGCACGGAAGTAGCGTTCACAGATACGCAGTATTTT.

The gene calls are TRBV2 and TRBJ2-1; the match to TRBD2 covers 7 bases. The CDR3 totals 14 residues. V dropped 3 bases and J dropped 9; count of bases not matched to a gene: 8. CDR1 and CDR2 (germline): SNHLY, FYNNEI. The CDR3 protein is CASSERTRSREQFF. As DNA, the CDR3 is TGTGCCAGCAGTGAGCGGACTAGAAGCCGTGAGCAGTTCTTC. Full variable domain (outside the CDR3, taken from reference TRBV2 and TRBJ2-1): EPEVTQTPSHQVTQMGQEVILRCVPISNHLYFYWYRQILGQKVEFLVSFYNNEISEKSEIFDDQFSVERPDGSNFTLKIRSTKLEDSAMYFCASSERTRSREQFFGPGTRLTVL.

The chain recombines TRBV9 with TRBJ1-2; no reliable D call. The CDR3 has 14 amino acids. Trimming removed 0 bases from V and 5 bases from J, with 11 bases in between. The germline V gene has CDR1 SGDLS and CDR2 YYNGEE. CDR3 coding DNA: TGTGCCAGCAGCGTAGATCAGAAAACTTATGGCTACACCTTC. It is translated as CASSVDQKTYGYTF.

The rearrangement joins TRBV5-6 to TRBJ1-2; 7 bases line up with TRBD1. CDR3 size: 14 residues. After removal of 1 base from V and 6 bases from J, the junction contained 6 bases not matched to a gene. Germline CDR1 is SGHDT and CDR2 is YYEEEE. This chain's CDR3 is CASSLSGTGDGYTF. CDR3 sequence (DNA): TGTGCCAGCAGCTTGTCAGGTACAGGGGATGGCTACACCTTC.

The chain carries TRBV27 and TRBJ1-5; D not certain. Trimming took off 5 bases at V and 7 bases at J, with 9 bases between the two ends. The CDR3 consists of 12 residues. Germline assignment: CDR1 MNHEY and CDR2 SMNVEV (reference sequence). CDR3 bases: TGTGCCAGCAGTCGTCCGCTGCAGCCCCAGCATTTT. Translation: CASSRPLQPQHF.

The chain carries TRBV10-3 and TRBJ1-1, with TRBD1 matching 8 bases. J lost 1 base, V lost 8 bases, and 9 bases had no gene match. Per germline, CDR1 ENHRY and CDR2 SYGVKD. The CDR3 is made up of 15 amino acids. CDR3 in amino acids: CAIGSTGGSNTEAFF. DNA of the CDR3: TGTGCCATCGGTAGCACAGGGGGGTCGAACACTGAAGCTTTCTTT.

The chain links TRBV5-1 to TRBJ1-2, with a weak D call TRBD1 (6 bases). V dropped 5 bases and J dropped 4 bases, with 9 bases sitting between them. The germline CDR1 and CDR2 sequences are SGHRS and YFSETQ. There are 12 residues in the CDR3. The CDR3 DNA reads as TGCGCCAGCAGTTGGGGGGCCTATGGCTACACCTTC. As protein: CASSWGAYGYTF.

This clone came up a few times. The CDR3 DNA reads as TGTGCCAGCAGTTTAGCTAGCGGGCGCCACAATGAGCAGTTCTTC. Encoded protein: CASSLASGRHNEQFF. The chain carries TRBV27 and TRBJ2-1, with 8 bases that match TRBD2. CDR3 length: 15 residues. With 2 bases clipped from V and 5 bases from J, the junction kept 5 bases outside the gene matches. Germline CDR1 MNHEY, CDR2 SMNVEV (reference sequence).

This clone was observed once. The chain has TRBV27 and TRBJ2-2, with 9 bases fitting TRBD1. Germline V CDR1 and CDR2: MNHEY, SMNVEV (reference sequence). Trimming removed 2 bases from V and 7 bases from J; junction bases left unmatched: 11. The CDR3 loop spans 17 amino acids. The CDR3 reads CASSLPPGQGMGGELFF. The DNA for the CDR3 is TGTGCCAGCAGTTTACCTCCCGGACAGGGGATGGGCGGGGAGCTGTTTTTT.

V usage is TRBV19 and J usage is TRBJ1-2; D call uncertain. The V and J ends lost 1 base and 4 bases respectively, with 7 bases between them. The germline V gene has CDR1 LNHDA and CDR2 SQIVND (reference sequence). The CDR3 sequence is 13 residues long. The CDR3 bases are TGTGCCAGTAGTATAGCCCCAGGCTATGGCTACACCTTC. Amino acids: CASSIAPGYGYTF.

This clone was detected a few times. V is TRBV19 and J is TRBJ2-1; D not certain. This CDR3 comprises 12 residues. V lost 6 bases to trimming and J lost 8 bases, with 11 bases between them. Germline V lookup: CDR1 LNHDA, CDR2 SQIVND (reference sequence). The CDR3 here is CASSWGSDEQFF. DNA for the CDR3: TGTGCCAGTAGCTGGGGTTCCGATGAGCAGTTCTTC.

The chain recombines TRBV9 with TRBJ2-7, with 7 bases fitting TRBD1. In germline, CDR1 is SGDLS, CDR2 YYNGEE. This CDR3 region has 13 residues. V was pared by 3 bases and J by 3 bases, with 3 bases of the junction left unmatched. CDR3 sequence reads: CASSGQGVYEQYF. CDR3 coding DNA: TGTGCCAGCAGCGGGCAGGGGGTCTACGAGCAGTACTTC.

The CDR3 protein is CAWSALGWNEQYF. CDR3 coding DNA: TGTGCCTGGAGTGCACTGGGTTGGAACGAGCAGTACTTC. The rearrangement uses TRBV30 and TRBJ2-7; D not resolved. With 1 base removed from V and 5 bases from J, the gap between germline ends came to 12 bases. Germline-derived CDR1 and CDR2 are GTSNPN and SVGIG (reference sequence). The CDR3 sequence is 13 residues long.

This clone was counted once. The chain carries TRBV6-5 and TRBJ2-3; D is perhaps TRBD2 (5 bases). CDR3 size: 13 residues. V lost 0 bases and J lost 5, with 6 bases in between. Germline V lookup: CDR1 MNHEY, CDR2 SVGAGI. CDR3 sequence (DNA): TGTGCCAGCAGTTACTCGAGGGTAGATACGCAGTATTTT. As protein: CASSYSRVDTQYF.

The rearrangement joins TRBV7-2 to TRBJ2-5; the match to TRBD1 covers 9 bases. Germline V gene lookup returns CDR1 SGHTA and CDR2 FQGNSA. V lost 1 base, J lost 5 bases, and 5 bases stayed unmatched. The CDR3 extends over 15 amino acids. CDR3 DNA: TGTGCCAGCAGCTTAGGGGACAGGGAATGGGAGACCCAGTACTTC. It specifies CASSLGDREWETQYF.

The chain carries TRBV27 and TRBJ2-1; D uncertain. Germline CDR1 reads MNHEY; CDR2 reads SMNVEV (reference sequence). The CDR3 runs 10 residues. V lost 11 bases and J 10 bases, leaving 12 bases between the germline ends. Written as DNA, the CDR3 is TGTGCCTCCCTCCCGGGCGAGCAGTTCTTC. Amino acid sequence: CASLPGEQFF.

This clone was seen once. V usage is TRBV11-2 and J usage is TRBJ1-5; possibly TRBD1 for D (6 bases). CDR1 is SGHAT and CDR2 is FQNNGV in the germline V gene. The CDR3 totals 13 residues. V lost 4 bases to trimming and J lost 11 bases, with 15 bases between them. CDR3 sequence (DNA): TGTGCCAGCAGCTCTGGGGGCGAGGCGTCCCAGCATTTT. The encoded protein is CASSSGGEASQHF.

In this sample, this clone turned up a few times. The chain recombines TRBV9 with TRBJ2-1; TRBD2 matches at 8 bases. This CDR3 is built from 14 residues. The V gene end was trimmed by 2 bases and the J gene end by 5 bases; junction bases not matched to a gene: 3. Germline CDR1 is SGDLS and CDR2 is YYNGEE. Written as DNA, the CDR3 is TGTGCCAGCAGCGTGGTAGCGGGAAACAATGAGCAGTTCTTC. It is translated as CASSVVAGNNEQFF.

Note on this clone: An end of the junction differs from the germline gene, which may be a read error. This rearrangement joins TRBV7-7 to TRBJ2-5; TRBD1 agrees at 10 bases. There are 14 residues in the CDR3. Germline V gene data show CDR1 as SSHAT and CDR2 as FNYEAQ (reference sequence). CDR3 sequence reads: CASSSTGGEETQYF. CDR3 nucleotides: TGTGCTAGCAGCTCGACAGGGGGCGAAGAGACCCAGTACTTC.

This rearrangement joins TRBV7-3 to TRBJ2-2; D gene ambiguous. Trimming cost V 1 base and J 0 bases, with 3 bases left between them. The CDR3 extends over 14 amino acids. Germline CDR1 and CDR2: SGHTA and FQGTGA. The CDR3 protein is CASSLNPNTGELFF. DNA for the CDR3: TGTGCCAGCAGCTTAAATCCGAACACCGGGGAGCTGTTTTTT.

The chain uses TRBV29-1 and TRBJ1-1; TRBD1 agrees at 9 bases. The V segment lost 6 bases and the J segment 3 bases; nucleotides outside the gene matches: 11. This CDR3 spans 15 amino acids. Per the germline V gene, CDR1 is SQVTM and CDR2 is ANQGSEA. The CDR3 sequence: CSVVATGGVYTEAFF. As DNA, the CDR3 is TGCAGCGTGGTAGCCACAGGGGGCGTTTACACTGAAGCTTTCTTT.

This clone was observed a single time. The chain has TRBV6-4 and TRBJ2-2, with 8 bases aligning to TRBD2. This CDR3 has 14 amino acids. Losses at the gene ends were 3 bases for V and 3 bases for J; bases not matched to a gene: 0. CDR1 MRHNA and CDR2 SNTAGT come from the germline V gene. The CDR3 spells CASSELADTGELFF. CDR3 sequence (DNA): TGTGCCAGCAGTGAACTAGCGGACACCGGGGAGCTGTTTTTT.